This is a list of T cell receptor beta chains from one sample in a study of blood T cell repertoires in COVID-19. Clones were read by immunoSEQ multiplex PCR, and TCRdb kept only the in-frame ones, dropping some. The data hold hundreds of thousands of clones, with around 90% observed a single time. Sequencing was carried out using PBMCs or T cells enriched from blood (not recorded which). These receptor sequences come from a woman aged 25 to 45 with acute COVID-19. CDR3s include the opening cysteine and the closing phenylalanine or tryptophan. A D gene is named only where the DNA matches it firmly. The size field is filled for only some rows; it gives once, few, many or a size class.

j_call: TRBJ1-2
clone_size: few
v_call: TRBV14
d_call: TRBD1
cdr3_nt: TGTGCCAGCAGCCCCGCCGGGACAGGGAGTGGCTACACCTTC
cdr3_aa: CASSPAGTGSGYTF

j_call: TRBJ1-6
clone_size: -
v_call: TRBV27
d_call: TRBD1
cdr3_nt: TGTGCCAGCAGTTTACAGGGGGTTAGGTCCTATAATTCACCCCTCCACTTT
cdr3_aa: CASSLQGVRSYNSPLHF

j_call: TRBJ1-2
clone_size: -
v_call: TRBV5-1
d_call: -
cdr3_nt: TGCGCCAGCAGCCGACGGGACAATGAGGATTATGGCTACACCTTC
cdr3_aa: CASSRRDNEDYGYTF

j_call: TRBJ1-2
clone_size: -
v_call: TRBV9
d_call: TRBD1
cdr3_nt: TGTGCCAGCAGCGGCCCCCGGACAGGGTTTGATTATGGCTACACCTTC
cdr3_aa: CASSGPRTGFDYGYTF

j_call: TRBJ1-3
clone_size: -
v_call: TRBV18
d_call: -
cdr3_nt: TGTGCCAGCTCACCGTTCGGGACAAACTCTGGAAACACCATATATTTT
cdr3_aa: CASSPFGTNSGNTIYF

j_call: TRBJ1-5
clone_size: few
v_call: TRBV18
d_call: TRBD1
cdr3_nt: TGTGCCAGCTCCCCGGGACAGGGCAATCAGCCCCAGCATTTT
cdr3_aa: CASSPGQGNQPQHF

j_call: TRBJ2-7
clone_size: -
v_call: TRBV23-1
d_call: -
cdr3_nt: TGCGCCAGCAGTCAAAGATCTCACCCGATAGTCCCTTACGAGCAGTACTTC
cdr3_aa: CASSQRSHPIVPYEQYF

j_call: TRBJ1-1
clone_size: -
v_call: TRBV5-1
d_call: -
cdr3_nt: TGCGCCAGCAGCTTGAAGAGAGGCACTGAAGCTTTCTTT
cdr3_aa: CASSLKRGTEAFF

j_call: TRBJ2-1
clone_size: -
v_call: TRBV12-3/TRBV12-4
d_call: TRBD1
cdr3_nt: TGTGCCAGCAGTTTCAGGGGGGAGCAGTTCTTC
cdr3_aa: CASSFRGEQFF

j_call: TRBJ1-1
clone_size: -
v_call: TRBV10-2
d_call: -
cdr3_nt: TGCGCCAGCAGTGAGTCGGGGGGTGTGAACACTGAAGCTTTCTTT
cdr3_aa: CASSESGGVNTEAFF

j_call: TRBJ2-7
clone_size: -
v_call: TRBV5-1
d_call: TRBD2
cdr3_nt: TGCGCCAGCAGCTCCCGGGACTACCACTACGAGCAGTACTTC
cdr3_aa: CASSSRDYHYEQYF

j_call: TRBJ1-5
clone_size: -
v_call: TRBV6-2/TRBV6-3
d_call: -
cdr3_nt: TGTGCCAGCAGTTACGGCGGAGGGCAGCCCCAGCATTTT
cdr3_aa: CASSYGGGQPQHF

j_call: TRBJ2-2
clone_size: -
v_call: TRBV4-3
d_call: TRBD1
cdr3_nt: TGCGCCAGCAGCCTCGGGACAGGCGGGGAAGCCGGGGAGCTGTTTTTT
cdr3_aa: CASSLGTGGEAGELFF

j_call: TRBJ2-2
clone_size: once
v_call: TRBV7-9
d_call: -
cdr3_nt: TGTGCCAGCAGCTTGACAGCCTCCACCGGGGAGCTGTTTTTT
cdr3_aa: CASSLTASTGELFF

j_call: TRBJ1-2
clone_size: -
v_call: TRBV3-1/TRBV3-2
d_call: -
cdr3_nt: TGTGCCAGCAGCCAAGGATCGGTTGGCTACACCTTC
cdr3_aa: CASSQGSVGYTF

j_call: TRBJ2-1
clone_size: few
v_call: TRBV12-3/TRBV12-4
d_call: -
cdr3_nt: TGTGCCAGTTTGAGGAACAATGAGCAGTTCTTC
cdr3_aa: CASLRNNEQFF

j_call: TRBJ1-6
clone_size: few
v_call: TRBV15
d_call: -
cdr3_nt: TGTGCCACCAGCAGTGAGGATAATTCACCCCTCCACTTT
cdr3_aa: CATSSEDNSPLHF

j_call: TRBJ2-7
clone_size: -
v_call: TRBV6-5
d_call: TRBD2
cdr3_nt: TGTGCCAGCAGCCCCCTAGCGGCTTACGACAGCGAGCAGTACTTC
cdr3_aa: CASSPLAAYDSEQYF

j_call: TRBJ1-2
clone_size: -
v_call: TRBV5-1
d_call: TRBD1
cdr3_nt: TGCGCCAGCAGCTTGGACTGGGACAGCGCGTATGGCTACACCTTC
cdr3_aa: CASSLDWDSAYGYTF

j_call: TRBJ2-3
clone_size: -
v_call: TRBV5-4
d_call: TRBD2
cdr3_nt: TGTGCCAGCAGCCCCGCTAGCGGGGGATACACAGATACGCAGTATTTT
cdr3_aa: CASSPASGGYTDTQYF

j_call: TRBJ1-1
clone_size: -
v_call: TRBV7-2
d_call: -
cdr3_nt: TGTGCCAGCAGCTCCAGATCAGCAGGCATGAACACTGAAGCTTTCTTT
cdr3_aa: CASSSRSAGMNTEAFF

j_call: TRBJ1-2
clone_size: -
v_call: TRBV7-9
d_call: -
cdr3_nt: TGTGCCAGCAGCTCGACAGTGAACTATGGCTACACCTTC
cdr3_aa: CASSSTVNYGYTF

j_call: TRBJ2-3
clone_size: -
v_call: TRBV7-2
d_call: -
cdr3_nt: TGTGCCAGCAGCTTAGTGGGGGACAACACAGATACGCAGTATTTT
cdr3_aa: CASSLVGDNTDTQYF

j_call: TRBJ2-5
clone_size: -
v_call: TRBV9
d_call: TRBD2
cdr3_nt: TGTGCCAGCAGTGAAAGCGGGGGAACACAAGAGACCCAGTACTTC
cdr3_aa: CASSESGGTQETQYF

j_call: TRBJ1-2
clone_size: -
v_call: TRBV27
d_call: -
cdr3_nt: TGTGCCAGCAGTTTCGGGGGCGGGGGGCTTGGCTACACCTTC
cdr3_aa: CASSFGGGGLGYTF

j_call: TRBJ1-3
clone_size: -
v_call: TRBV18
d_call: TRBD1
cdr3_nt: TGTGCCAGCTCCTTCAGGACAGGGCGATCTGGAAACACCATATATTTT
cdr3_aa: CASSFRTGRSGNTIYF

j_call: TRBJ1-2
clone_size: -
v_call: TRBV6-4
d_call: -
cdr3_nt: TGTGCCAGCAGGCCTGACTTTTACGGAAACTATGGCTACACCTTC
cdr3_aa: CASRPDFYGNYGYTF

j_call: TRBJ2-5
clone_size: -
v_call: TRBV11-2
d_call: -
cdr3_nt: TGTGCCAGCAGTCTTCTCCCGTGGGCATCGAAATGGAAGGAGACCCAGTACTTC
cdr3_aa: CASSLLPWASKWKETQYF

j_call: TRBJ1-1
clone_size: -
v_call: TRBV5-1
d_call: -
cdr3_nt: TGCGCCAGCAGCTTTACAGGGTACACTGAAGCTTTCTTT
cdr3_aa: CASSFTGYTEAFF

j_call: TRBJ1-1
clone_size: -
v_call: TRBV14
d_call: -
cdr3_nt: TGTGCCAGCAGCCAAGAGTTATGGCAGGCCTTAACGGATTTCTTT
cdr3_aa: CASSQELWQALTDFF

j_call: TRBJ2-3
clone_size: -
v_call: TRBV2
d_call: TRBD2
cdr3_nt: TGTGCCAGCAGTCTCCGGTCTAGCGGGGGGGCAGATACGCAGTATTTT
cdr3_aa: CASSLRSSGGADTQYF

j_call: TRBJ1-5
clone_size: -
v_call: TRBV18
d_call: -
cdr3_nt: TGTGCCAGCTCACCAGGGGGGGCAGGGGACCGGCAGCCCCAGCATTTT
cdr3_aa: CASSPGGAGDRQPQHF

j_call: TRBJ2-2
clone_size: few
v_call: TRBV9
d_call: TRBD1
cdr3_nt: TGTGCCAGCAGCGTAGAAGGGACAGGACCGAACACCGGGGAGCTGTTTTTT
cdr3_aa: CASSVEGTGPNTGELFF

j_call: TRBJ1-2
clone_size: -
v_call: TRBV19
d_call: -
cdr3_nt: TGTGCCAGTAGTATAGGCCAGGGCTCTAGGGGCTACACCTTC
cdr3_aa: CASSIGQGSRGYTF

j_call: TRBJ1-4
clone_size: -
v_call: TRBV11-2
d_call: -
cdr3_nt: TGTGCCAGCACGGGGAGGTCGGGGATAGATGAAAAACTGTTTTTT
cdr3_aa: CASTGRSGIDEKLFF

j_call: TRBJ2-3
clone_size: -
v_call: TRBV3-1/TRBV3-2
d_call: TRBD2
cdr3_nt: TGTGCCAGCAGCCCCGCGACTAGCGGGGGGACAGATACGCAGTATTTT
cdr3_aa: CASSPATSGGTDTQYF

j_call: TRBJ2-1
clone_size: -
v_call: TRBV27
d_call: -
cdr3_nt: TGTGCCAGCAGCTGGGGGGTGCCGTACAATGAGCAGTTCTTC
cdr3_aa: CASSWGVPYNEQFF

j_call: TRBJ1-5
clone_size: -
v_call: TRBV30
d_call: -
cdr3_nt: TGTGCCTGCACCTCGGGGTCCAATCAGCCCCAGCATTTT
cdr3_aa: CACTSGSNQPQHF

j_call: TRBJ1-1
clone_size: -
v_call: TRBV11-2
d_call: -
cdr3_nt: TGTGCCAGCAGCTTGTGGTTTGGGGGGGCGGCGAACACTGAAGCTTTCTTT
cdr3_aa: CASSLWFGGAANTEAFF

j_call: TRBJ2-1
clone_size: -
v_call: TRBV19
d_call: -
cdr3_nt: TGTGCCAGTAGTATAGATCGGCCGAGGGAGCAGTTCTTC
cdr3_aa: CASSIDRPREQFF

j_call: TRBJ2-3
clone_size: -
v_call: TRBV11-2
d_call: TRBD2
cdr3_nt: TGTGCCAGCAGCTTTAGCTCCGGGAGCGGGGGTTGGACAGATACGCAGTATTTT
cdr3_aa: CASSFSSGSGGWTDTQYF

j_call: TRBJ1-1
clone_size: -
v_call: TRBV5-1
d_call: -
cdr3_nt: TGCGCCAGCAGCTGGCAGGGGCCCACTGAAGCTTTCTTT
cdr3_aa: CASSWQGPTEAFF

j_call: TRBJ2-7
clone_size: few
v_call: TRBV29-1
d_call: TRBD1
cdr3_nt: TGCAGCGTTGAATCCAGACAGGGTGCCTTCTACGAGCAGTACTTC
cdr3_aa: CSVESRQGAFYEQYF

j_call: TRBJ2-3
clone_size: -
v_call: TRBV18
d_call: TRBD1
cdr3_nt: TGTGCCAGCTCACCCCCCTCCGGACAGGGTAGCACAGATACGCAGTATTTT
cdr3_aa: CASSPPSGQGSTDTQYF

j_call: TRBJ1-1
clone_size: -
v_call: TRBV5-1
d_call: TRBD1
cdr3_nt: TGCGCCAGCAGCTGGACAGGAACCAACACTGAAGCTTTCTTT
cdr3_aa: CASSWTGTNTEAFF

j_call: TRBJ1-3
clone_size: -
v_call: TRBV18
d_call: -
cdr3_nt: TGTGCCAGCTCACCACTGGCAGGGACTAGGAACACCATATATTTT
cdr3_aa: CASSPLAGTRNTIYF

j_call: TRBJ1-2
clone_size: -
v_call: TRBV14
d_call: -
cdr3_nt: TGTGCCAGCAGCCCATCACCGGGACAACTCTATGGCTACACCTTC
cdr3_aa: CASSPSPGQLYGYTF

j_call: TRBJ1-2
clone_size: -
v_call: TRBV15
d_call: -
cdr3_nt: TGTGCCACCAGCAGAGAGGCAGATGGCTATGGCTACACCTTC
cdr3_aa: CATSREADGYGYTF

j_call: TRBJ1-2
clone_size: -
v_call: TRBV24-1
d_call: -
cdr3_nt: TGTGCCACCCAGAAAGGGGCTAACTATGGCTACACCTTC
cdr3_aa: CATQKGANYGYTF

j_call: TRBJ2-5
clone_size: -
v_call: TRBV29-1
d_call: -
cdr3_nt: TGCAGCGTTGAAGGGGGTGGAGGAGAGACCCAGTACTTC
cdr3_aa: CSVEGGGGETQYF

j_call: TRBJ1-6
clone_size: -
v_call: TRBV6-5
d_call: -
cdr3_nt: TGTGCCAGCAGTACCGACCGACTGAATTCACCCCTCCACTTT
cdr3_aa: CASSTDRLNSPLHF

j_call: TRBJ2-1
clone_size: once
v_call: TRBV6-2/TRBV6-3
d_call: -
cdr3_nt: TGTGCCAGCAGTGCCAAACAGGGAATGGCCTACAATGAGCAGTTCTTC
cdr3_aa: CASSAKQGMAYNEQFF

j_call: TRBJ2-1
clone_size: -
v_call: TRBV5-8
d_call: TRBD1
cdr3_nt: TGTGCCAGCAGCCCACGGGCCGCCGACAGGGCGCAGTTCTTC
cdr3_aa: CASSPRAADRAQFF

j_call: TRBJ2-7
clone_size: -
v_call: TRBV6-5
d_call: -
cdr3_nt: TGTGCCAGCAGCATAGGGCAGGGGTCCTACGAGCAGTACTTC
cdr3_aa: CASSIGQGSYEQYF

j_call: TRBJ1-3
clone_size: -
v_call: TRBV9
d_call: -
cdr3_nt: TGTGCCAGCAGCGTACCAGGAAACACCATATATTTT
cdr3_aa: CASSVPGNTIYF

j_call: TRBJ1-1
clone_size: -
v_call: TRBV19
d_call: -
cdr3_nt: TGTGCCAGTAGTATAGATCCCGGGACAAACCGTGTAGCTTTCTTT
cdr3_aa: CASSIDPGTNRVAFF

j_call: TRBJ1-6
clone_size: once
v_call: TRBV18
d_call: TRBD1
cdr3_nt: TGTGCCAGCTCAGACCTAGGGACAGGAGAAAATTCACCCCTCCACTTT
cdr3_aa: CASSDLGTGENSPLHF

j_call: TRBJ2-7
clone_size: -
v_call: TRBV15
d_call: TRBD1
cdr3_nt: TGTGCCACCAGCAGAGATTCAGGGGGCTCAGGCGAGCAGTACTTC
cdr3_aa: CATSRDSGGSGEQYF

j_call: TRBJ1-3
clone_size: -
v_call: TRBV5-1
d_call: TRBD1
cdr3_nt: TGCGCCAGCAGCCCTAGGGGGCCAGACAGCCCCTCTGGAAACACCATATATTTT
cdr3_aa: CASSPRGPDSPSGNTIYF

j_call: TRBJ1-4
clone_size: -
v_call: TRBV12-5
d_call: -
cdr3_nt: TGTGCTAGTGGTTTTGCAGTCACTGAAAAACTGTTTTTT
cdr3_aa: CASGFAVTEKLFF